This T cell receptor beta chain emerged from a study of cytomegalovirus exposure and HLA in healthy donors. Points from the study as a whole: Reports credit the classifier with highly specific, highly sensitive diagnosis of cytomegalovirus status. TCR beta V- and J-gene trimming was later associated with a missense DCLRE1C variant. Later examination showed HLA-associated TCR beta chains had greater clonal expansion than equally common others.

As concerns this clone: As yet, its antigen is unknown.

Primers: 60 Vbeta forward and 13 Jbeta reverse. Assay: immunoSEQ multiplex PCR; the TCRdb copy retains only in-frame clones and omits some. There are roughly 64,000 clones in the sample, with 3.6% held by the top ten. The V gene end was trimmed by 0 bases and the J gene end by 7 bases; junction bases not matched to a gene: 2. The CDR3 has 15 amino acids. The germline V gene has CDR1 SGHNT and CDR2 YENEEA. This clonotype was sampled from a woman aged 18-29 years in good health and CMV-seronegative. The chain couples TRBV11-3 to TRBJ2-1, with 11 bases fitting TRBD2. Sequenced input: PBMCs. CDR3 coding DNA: TGTGCCAGCAGCTTAGAGGGACTAGCGGTGAATGAGCAGTTCTTC. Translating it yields CASSLEGLAVNEQFF. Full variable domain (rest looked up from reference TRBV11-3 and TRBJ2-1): EAGVVQSPRYKIIEKKQPVAFWCNPISGHNTLYWYLQNLGQGPELLIRYENEEAVDDSQLPKDRFSAERLKGVDSTLKIQPAELGDSAVYLCASSLEGLAVNEQFFGPGTRLTVL.